Described below is a single T cell receptor (beta chain) sequence and its context. The entry originates in a study of T cell responses to AZD1222 COVID-19 vaccine. This CDR3 comprises 18 residues. Germline CDR1 MNHEY, CDR2 SMNVEV (reference sequence). Trimming left V 2 bases short and J 1 base short, with 18 bases between. Assay: immunoSEQ multiplex PCR; the TCRdb copy retains only in-frame clones and omits some. The data contain around 210,000 clones, approximately 94% of them singletons. The sequence was collected from an adult who received the MenACWY meningococcal vaccine as a control. This material consisted of peripheral blood, taken 28 days after the second dose of the MenACWY control vaccine. The chain combines TRBV27 with TRBJ2-1; the D gene could be TRBD1 or TRBD2 (6 bases each). In DNA, the CDR3 is TGTGCCAGCAGTTTAAGAACCAGAGGGGGGACTTCCTACAATGAGCAGTTCTTC. Protein sequence: CASSLRTRGGTSYNEQFF.